A single sample is the source of the 16 T cell receptor beta chains below, sequenced in a study of PD-1 blockade in classical Hodgkin lymphoma. Relapses following autologous stem cell transplantation were seen in all patients, with brentuximab vedotin exposure varying. Repertoires were generated with immunoSEQ multiplex PCR, while TCRdb's copy carries only in-frame clones and drops some. Of 40,000 to 65,000 clones in the sample, about 84% were seen once. The specimen was peripheral blood mononuclear cells (PBMCs), collected at baseline. The source of these receptors is a human donor with classical Hodgkin lymphoma.

This clone was seen a single time. The chain has TRBV5-1 and TRBJ2-7; 9 bases match TRBD2. Germline values: CDR1 SGHRS, CDR2 YFSETQ. The CDR3 length is 16 residues. V trimming: 0 bases; J trimming: 3 bases; junction bases outside the gene matches: 7. The CDR3 region is CASSLEVAGVYYEQYF. CDR3 nucleotides: TGCGCCAGCAGCTTGGAGGTAGCGGGAGTCTACTACGAGCAGTACTTC.

The chain joins TRBV30 to TRBJ1-6; D not resolved. The germline V gene encodes CDR1 GTSNPN and CDR2 SVGIG (reference sequence). CDR3 length: 12 residues. V shed 2 bases and J shed 5 bases, with 4 bases lying between them. The CDR3 reads CAWSSNNSPLHF. CDR3 in DNA: TGTGCCTGGAGTTCAAATAATTCACCCCTCCACTTT.

This clone showed up just a few times. The chain employs TRBV15 and TRBJ1-5, with D unresolved. V gave up 6 bases and J gave up 0 bases, with 12 bases separating them. Germline CDR1 and CDR2: LNHNV and YYDKDF (reference sequence). The CDR3 sequence is 15 residues long. DNA for the CDR3: TGTGCCACCAGGCTGGGGAGCCTTAGCAATCAGCCCCAGCATTTT. This gives the protein CATRLGSLSNQPQHF. The full variable domain, in which reference TRBV15 and TRBJ1-5 provide the parts outside the CDR3, is DAMVIQNPRYQVTQFGKPVTLSCSQTLNHNVMYWYQQKSSQAPKLLFHYYDKDFNNEADTPDNFQSRRPNTSFCFLDIRSPGLGDTAMYLCATRLGSLSNQPQHFGDGTRLSIL.

V and J are TRBV7-2 and TRBJ1-5, with TRBD1 as a possible D gene (6 bases). CDR3 length: 16 amino acids. The germline V gene encodes CDR1 SGHTA and CDR2 FQGNSA. Trimming took 5 bases from V and 0 from J, leaving 14 bases between them. CDR3 coding DNA: TGTGCCAGCAGCGCAACCAGGGGCTATAGCAATCAGCCCCAGCATTTT. Its translation is CASSATRGYSNQPQHF.

This clone was seen a handful of times. The chain links TRBV21-1 to TRBJ2-7; TRBD2 is taken as the D call from the table, unchecked against the DNA. TRBV21-1 is a listed pseudogene. CDR3 length: 13 amino acids. CDR3 protein: CASSKVLRGEQYV. In DNA, the CDR3 is TGTGCCAGCAGCAAAGTGCTGCGCGGAGAGCAGTACGTC.

J is TRBJ2-1 and V is TRBV7-8; 12 nucleotides match TRBD2. The ends lost 5 bases at V and 7 bases at J; junction bases unmatched: 12. The CDR3 is 17 residues long. Germline V lookup: CDR1 SGHVS, CDR2 FQNEAQ. The CDR3 nucleotides read TGTGCCAGCAGCCTTAGACGACTAGCGGGAGTTTATAATGAGCAGTTCTTC. Translating gives CASSLRRLAGVYNEQFF.

The gene calls are TRBV11-2 and TRBJ2-7; the D is unclear. V was clipped by 6 bases and J by 0 bases, with 3 bases between them. The CDR3 totals 11 residues. CDR1 and CDR2 (germline): SGHAT, FQNNGV. CDR3 sequence reads: CASRSSYEQYV. CDR3 nucleotide sequence: TGTGCCAGCAGGAGCTCCTACGAGCAGTACGTC.

The V and J genes are TRBV19 and TRBJ2-3; 12 nucleotides line up with TRBD2. This CDR3 comprises 15 residues. The J segment lost 6 bases and the V segment lost 7 bases, leaving 8 bases of the junction unmatched. Germline CDR1 is LNHDA and CDR2 is SQIVND (reference sequence). The CDR3 DNA is TGTGCCAGTACCCAGACTAGCGGGAGCGGTGATACGCAGTATTTT. This codes for CASTQTSGSGDTQYF.

Only a few counts were recorded for this clone. This rearrangement joins TRBV19 to TRBJ1-5; possibly TRBD1 for D (6 bases). Germline CDR1 LNHDA, CDR2 SQIVND (reference sequence). Trimming took 4 bases from V and 0 from J, leaving 7 bases between them. There are 14 residues in the CDR3. CDR3 sequence reads: CASSRGLSNQPQHF. The CDR3 DNA sequence: TGTGCCAGTAGTAGGGGGCTTAGCAATCAGCCCCAGCATTTT.

This rearrangement joins TRBV25-1 to TRBJ1-3, with unresolved D. With 5 bases removed from V and 5 bases from J, the gap between germline ends came to 16 bases. CDR3 size: 15 residues. Germline V gene sequence: CDR1 MGHDK, CDR2 SYGVNS. CDR3 amino acids: CASSPPGPARNTIYF. The CDR3 DNA reads TGTGCCAGCAGTCCTCCTGGACCGGCGAGAAACACCATATATTTT.

In its sample, this clone was seen a few times. V gene TRBV28 combines with J gene TRBJ1-5; TRBD1 might be the D (6 bases). V was trimmed by 5 bases and J by 6 bases, leaving 14 bases between them. Germline CDR1 MDHEN, CDR2 SYDVKM. This CDR3 spans 14 amino acids. The CDR3 spells CASSPVGGVQPQHF. The CDR3 bases are TGTGCCAGCAGTCCCGTTGGGGGCGTTCAGCCCCAGCATTTT.

The CDR3 DNA reads TGTGCCAGCAGGGGGAGTGGAGAAGCTTTCTTT. Amino acids: CASRGSGEAFF. The chain carries TRBV27 and TRBJ1-1; no clear D gene. CDR1 is MNHEY and CDR2 is SMNVEV in the germline V gene (reference sequence). The CDR3 length is 11 residues. V dropped 6 bases and J dropped 8 bases, with 10 bases sitting between them.

The gene calls are TRBV10-1 and TRBJ2-2; TRBD1 agrees at 8 bases. V trimming: 3 bases; J trimming: 4 bases; junction bases outside the gene matches: 4. The CDR3 runs 15 residues. Germline lookup yields CDR1 WNHNN and CDR2 SYGVQD (reference sequence). The CDR3 sequence: CASSEDRGGTGELFF. The CDR3, as DNA: TGCGCCAGCAGTGAAGACAGGGGAGGCACCGGGGAGCTGTTTTTT.

This chain joins TRBV29-1 and TRBJ1-2, with unresolved D. CDR1 is SQVTM, CDR2 ANQGSEA, per germline. Trimming removed 6 bases from V and 4 bases from J, with 12 bases in between. The CDR3 consists of 12 residues. The CDR3 here is CSVEGYGYGYTF. Here the CDR3 DNA reads TGCAGCGTCGAGGGCTATGGCTATGGCTACACCTTC.

The chain combines TRBV5-3 with TRBJ2-1; D is possibly TRBD2 (5 bases). TRBV5-3 is designated an ORF whose function remains uncertain. V was shortened by 6 bases and J by 8 bases, with 12 bases between the two germline ends. CDR3 size: 12 residues. In DNA form, the CDR3 reads TGTGCCAGAACACGACTATGCCATGAGCAGTTCTTC. It codes for CARTRLCHEQFF.

The chain is built from TRBV7-9 and TRBJ2-3; 10 bases map to TRBD2. The V gene's germline CDR1 is SEHNR and CDR2 FQNEAQ (reference sequence). Unmatched junction bases numbered 4, after V lost 2 bases and J lost 5 bases. CDR3 length equals 15 residues. CDR3 sequence: CASSLRSSGGDTQYF. The CDR3 region has the DNA TGTGCCAGCAGCTTAAGGTCTAGCGGGGGAGATACGCAGTATTTT. Variable domain in full (rest from reference TRBV7-9 and TRBJ2-3): DTGVSQNPRHKITKRGQNVTFRCDPISEHNRLYWYRQTLGQGPEFLTYFQNEAQLEKSRLLSDRFSAERPKGSFSTLEIQRTEQGDSAMYLCASSLRSSGGDTQYFGPGTRLTVL.